These 5 T cell receptor beta chains were all obtained from the same sample, sequenced in a study of cytomegalovirus exposure and HLA in healthy donors. Researchers ran the PCR with 60 Vbeta and 13 Jbeta primers. TCRdb's table, derived via immunoSEQ multiplex PCR, lists solely in-frame clones and lacks some. This sample has 110,000 or so clones, with around 73% found just once. Sequencing was performed on PBMCs. The receptors derive from a woman aged 30 to 39 in good health and CMV-seropositive.

This clone was seen a handful of times. V gene TRBV5-1 combines with J gene TRBJ2-7; perhaps TRBD1 as D (6 bases). V dropped 4 bases and J dropped 1 base, with 15 bases sitting between them. Germline assignment: CDR1 SGHRS and CDR2 YFSETQ. There are 15 residues in the CDR3. The CDR3 loop is CASSETGLRSYEQYF. Here the CDR3 DNA reads TGCGCCAGCAGCGAAACAGGGCTCCGATCCTACGAGCAGTACTTC.

This clone occurred a few times. The chain couples TRBV6-1 to TRBJ1-1; TRBD1 is a possible D gene (5 bases). The length of the CDR3 is 14 residues. The germline V gene has CDR1 MNHNS and CDR2 SASEGT. The germline V and J ends were trimmed by 1 base and 3 bases, with 9 bases remaining between them. The CDR3 reads CASSEEGKHTEAFF. DNA of the CDR3: TGTGCCAGCAGTGAAGAGGGGAAGCACACTGAAGCTTTCTTT.

This chain joins TRBV5-4 and TRBJ1-5; D remains unclear. V was clipped by 0 bases and J by 0 bases, with 10 bases between them. CDR3 length: 16 residues. Germline V gene data show CDR1 as SGHNT and CDR2 as YYREEE (reference sequence). The CDR3 here is CASSLGGANSNQPQHF. The CDR3 DNA reads TGTGCCAGCAGCTTGGGGGGAGCAAATAGCAATCAGCCCCAGCATTTT.

V is TRBV6-1 and J is TRBJ1-4, with D unresolved. Trimming shortened V by 1 base and J by 0 bases, and 24 bases separated the two germline ends. The CDR3 spans 21 residues. Germline V gene sequence: CDR1 MNHNS, CDR2 SASEGT. The CDR3: CASSEGLPWRRITPTNEKLFF. As DNA, the CDR3 is TGTGCCAGCAGTGAAGGGCTCCCCTGGCGGCGGATTACCCCAACTAATGAAAAACTGTTTTTT.

V usage is TRBV7-3 and J usage is TRBJ2-3; 12 bases are shared with TRBD2. This CDR3 has 16 residues. Germline lookup yields CDR1 SGHTA and CDR2 FQGTGA. J was trimmed by 0 bases and V by 4 bases; bases with no gene match: 2. In nucleotides, the CDR3 is TGTGCCAGCAGCTACGGGACTAGCGGGAGCACAGATACGCAGTATTTT. Protein product: CASSYGTSGSTDTQYF. Filled out from reference TRBV7-3 and TRBJ2-3, the complete variable domain reads GAGVSQTPSNKVTEKGKYVELRCDPISGHTALYWYRQSLGQGPEFLIYFQGTGAADDSGLPNDRFFAVRPEGSVSTLKIQRTERGDSAVYLCASSYGTSGSTDTQYFGPGTRLTVL.